This T cell receptor beta chain was sequenced for a study of T cell repertoires in cytomegalovirus infection. About the research overall: Shared public TCR beta signatures pointed to both CMV infection and a matching HLA type. Whole-study results and caveats: There were HLA-C-restricted CMV-specific TCR beta clonotypes dominating the ex vivo response. Accumulated public TCR beta family frequency recognized individuals carrying CMV together with the relevant HLA.

Between the trimmed V and J ends, which lost 5 bases and 0 bases, there was a span of 11 bases. There are 15 residues in the CDR3. CDR1 is SGHTA, CDR2 FQGNSA, per germline. This clonotype was found many times. Its specificity is unknown. MiXCR, applied by TCRdb to the reads, yields one record per CDR3 protein. The table records about 310,000 distinct CDR3 sequences, about a sixth of them present only once. Material: PBMCs. The sequence derives from a human donor in good health (CMV status not recorded). Some clones in this sample may be carry-over from other donors' samples. The rearrangement joins TRBV7-2 to TRBJ1-3; D is unclear. The CDR3 region is CASSLGLSSGNTIYF. CDR3 coding DNA: TGTGCCAGCAGCCTAGGACTGAGCTCTGGAAACACCATATATTTT.